These 31 T cell receptor beta chains originate from one sample sequenced in a study of regulatory T cells in long-lasting Graves disease. Building the TCR beta libraries relied on iRepertoire HTBI primers, and CDR3 regions underwent Arm-PCR. TCRdb processed the multiplex PCR reads anew with MiXCR; each CDR3 protein has one entry. The sample shows approximately 500,000 distinct CDR3 sequences, approximately 21% of them seen only once. Time point described: persistent/refractory GD, antithyroid drugs over 5 years with positive TRAb. From PBMCs, RNA was extracted and then used to make the TCR library. The material sequenced was peripheral blood mononuclear cells (PBMCs), taken when the disease was refractory, from a patient treated with antithyroid drugs. The receptors were sampled from a female donor with Graves disease.

This clonotype was seen at least ten times. The chain has TRBV19 and TRBJ1-1; D may be TRBD1 (5 bases). V dropped 7 bases and J dropped 3 bases, with 12 bases sitting between them. The CDR3 is 13 amino acids. Germline V lookup: CDR1 LNHDA, CDR2 SQIVND (reference sequence). The CDR3 reads CASTLDSDTEAFF. CDR3 DNA: TGTGCCAGTACCCTCGACAGTGACACTGAAGCTTTCTTT.

This clonotype was picked up many times. The chain uses TRBV30 and TRBJ1-5, with D maybe TRBD1 (6 bases). Trimming left V 0 bases short and J 4 bases short, with 7 bases between. The CDR3 runs to 13 residues. Germline CDR1 and CDR2: GTSNPN and SVGIG (reference sequence). CDR3 nucleotides: TGTGCCTGGAGTGTGACAGGTAATCAGCCCCAGCATTTT. This gives the protein CAWSVTGNQPQHF. The full variable domain, in which reference TRBV30 and TRBJ1-5 provide the parts outside the CDR3, is SQTIHQWPATLVQPVGSPLSLECTVEGTSNPNLYWYRQAAGRGLQLLFYSVGIGQISSEVPQNLSASRPQDRQFILSSKKLLLSDSGFYLCAWSVTGNQPQHFGDGTRLSIL.

In this sample, this clonotype turned up a few times. The V and J genes are TRBV24-1 and TRBJ2-7; no definite D call. This CDR3 is 13 amino acids long. The germline gives CDR1 KGHDR, CDR2 SFDVKD. V lost 5 bases and J 4 bases, leaving 11 bases between the germline ends. The CDR3 coding sequence is TGTGCCACCAGTGCGGACGTGGGTTACGAGCAGTACTTC. Its translation: CATSADVGYEQYF.

This clonotype was picked up many times. CDR3 sequence: CASRGNGNYGYTF. CDR3 sequence (DNA): TGTGCCAGCAGGGGGAATGGGAACTATGGCTACACCTTC. This chain connects TRBV28 to TRBJ1-2; no reliable D call. The germline V gene encodes CDR1 MDHEN and CDR2 SYDVKM. The CDR3 sequence is 13 residues long. Trimming stripped 6 bases from V and 2 bases from J, with 10 bases between.

J is TRBJ2-7 and V is TRBV4-1, with 10 bases that match TRBD2. The trim removed 0 bases at V and 5 bases at J, leaving 7 bases unmatched. The CDR3 is 16 residues long. Germline CDR1 MGHRA, CDR2 YSYEKL. The CDR3 DNA reads TGCGCCAGCAGCCAAGATCAGCTAGCGGGAGCGGACGAGCAGTACTTC. Translation gives CASSQDQLAGADEQYF.

This clonotype was detected only a few times. The genes are TRBV7-2 and TRBJ2-1; D may be TRBD2 (5 bases). CDR3 length equals 15 residues. Germline V CDR1 and CDR2: SGHTA, FQGNSA. V was cut by 2 bases and J by 2 bases, with 10 bases left in between. The CDR3 is CASSLRGSAYNEQFF. In DNA form, the CDR3 reads TGTGCCAGCAGCTTACGGGGTTCCGCCTACAATGAGCAGTTCTTC.

Ten or more counts support this clonotype. The V call is TRBV7-2, the J call TRBJ1-1; possible D gene TRBD1, 6 bases. The CDR3 covers 15 residues. Germline V gene sequence: CDR1 SGHTA, CDR2 FQGNSA. V lost 5 bases to trimming and J lost 3 bases, with 16 bases between them. The CDR3 coding sequence is TGTGCCAGCAGCCGCCGGGGAGGGGGTGACACTGAAGCTTTCTTT. Amino acid sequence: CASSRRGGGDTEAFF.

At least ten counts were recorded for this clonotype. This chain uses TRBV28 with TRBJ1-2, with D unresolved. This CDR3 is 12 amino acids long. Germline V gives CDR1 MDHEN, CDR2 SYDVKM. Trimming pared 10 bases from V and 6 bases from J, leaving 15 bases between. The CDR3 region has the DNA TGTGCCATCCCGGGAGGAGAGCATGGCTACACCTTC. Amino acids: CAIPGGEHGYTF.

As to this clonotype: A much larger clone differs from this one at a single base, so this may be a read error. The chain employs TRBV29-1 and TRBJ1-1, with D uncertain. Germline V CDR1 and CDR2: SQVTM, ANQGSEA. This CDR3 has 13 amino acids. The CDR3 region is CSVPDWQQTGAFF. CDR3 coding DNA: TGCAGCGTCCCGGACTGGCAACAGACTGGAGCTTTCTTT.

This clonotype was recorded many times. The V and J genes are TRBV28 and TRBJ2-7, with TRBD2 matching over 11 bases. Germline assignment: CDR1 MDHEN and CDR2 SYDVKM. V trimming: 1 base; J trimming: 2 bases; junction bases outside the gene matches: 19. This CDR3 has 21 amino acids. CDR3 in amino acids: CASSLSHHPYLLAGDPYEQYF. The CDR3 coding sequence is TGTGCCAGCAGTTTATCCCATCACCCATACTTACTAGCGGGGGACCCCTACGAGCAGTACTTC. Full variable domain (missing parts from reference TRBV28 and TRBJ2-7): DVKVTQSSRYLVKRTGEKVFLECVQDMDHENMFWYRQDPGLGLRLIYFSYDVKMKEKGDIPEGYSVSREKKERFSLILESASTNQTSMYLCASSLSHHPYLLAGDPYEQYFGPGTRLTVT.

The gene calls are TRBV14 and TRBJ1-2; weak D call: TRBD1 (5 bases). The CDR3 covers 14 residues. V was trimmed by 1 base and J by 7 bases, leaving 13 bases between them. The germline V gene encodes CDR1 SGHDN and CDR2 FVKESK. The CDR3 protein is CASSQVSRESGYTF. CDR3 coding DNA: TGTGCCAGCAGCCAAGTTTCCAGGGAATCTGGCTACACCTTC.

This clonotype turned up a few times. The chain links TRBV19 to TRBJ1-5, with D tentatively TRBD1 (6 bases). Germline V gene sequence: CDR1 LNHDA, CDR2 SQIVND (reference sequence). V lost 7 bases and J 7 bases, leaving 14 bases between the germline ends. The CDR3 contains 13 residues. The CDR3 bases are TGTGCCAGTAAAGACAGGTCAGGGCAGCCCCAGCATTTT. Translating gives CASKDRSGQPQHF.

This clonotype was seen many times. The rearrangement uses TRBV2 and TRBJ1-2, with D tentatively TRBD1 (6 bases). Germline CDR1 SNHLY, CDR2 FYNNEI. The V gene lost 6 bases and the J gene lost 6 bases, with 20 bases spanning the gap. The CDR3 is 15 residues long. Written as DNA, the CDR3 is TGTGCCAGCAGCCTGGGGGGGGGCGCGGTCAATGGCTACACCTTC. Encoded protein: CASSLGGGAVNGYTF.

There are many counts of this clonotype. Here the CDR3 reads CASRIAGADYGYTF. CDR3 coding DNA: TGTGCCAGCAGAATCGCAGGGGCTGACTATGGCTACACCTTC. V is TRBV28 and J is TRBJ1-2; perhaps TRBD1 as D (6 bases). The CDR3 loop spans 14 amino acids. Per germline, CDR1 MDHEN and CDR2 SYDVKM. V lost 6 bases, J lost 3 bases, and 14 bases lay in between.

This clonotype was recorded at least ten times. The rearrangement links TRBV12-3 or TRBV12-4 to TRBJ2-2; unclear D gene. The CDR3 length is 11 residues. Deletions cut 6 bases from V and 7 bases from J, with 6 bases between. The CDR3 reads CASSLLGELFF. The CDR3 DNA sequence: TGTGCCAGCAGCTTACTCGGGGAGCTGTTTTTT.

This clonotype was detected many times. The chain uses TRBV7-2 and TRBJ2-7, with 7 bases that match TRBD1. The V gene end was trimmed by 4 bases and the J gene end by 6 bases; junction bases not matched to a gene: 6. The CDR3 covers 13 residues. The germline CDR1 and CDR2 sequences are SGHTA and FQGNSA. The CDR3 DNA follows: TGTGCCAGCAGCTCACCTGGGACAGTCGAGCAGTACTTC. It yields the protein CASSSPGTVEQYF.

This sequence joins TRBV6-2 or TRBV6-3 and TRBJ2-7, with a tentative D call TRBD1 (6 bases). CDR3 length: 15 residues. The germline V and J ends were trimmed by 5 bases and 11 bases, with 25 bases remaining between them. Germline V CDR1 and CDR2: MNHEY, SVGEGT. CDR3 loop: CASSPIVGALYEEYF. CDR3 bases: TGTGCCAGCAGTCCCATCGTGGGGGCTTTATATGAGGAGTACTTC.

The chain couples TRBV12-3 or TRBV12-4 to TRBJ2-7; 10 bases are shared with TRBD1. V gave up 4 bases and J gave up 6 bases; unmatched junction bases: 12. CDR3 length: 16 amino acids. The CDR3 is CASSSGQGLPPGEQYF. The CDR3 coding sequence is TGTGCCAGCAGTTCGGGACAGGGGTTACCACCTGGCGAGCAGTACTTC.

In this sample, this clonotype turned up many times. The gene calls are TRBV11-2 and TRBJ2-5; a weak D match, TRBD1 (6 bases). The CDR3 spans 14 residues. Germline assignment: CDR1 SGHAT and CDR2 FQNNGV. Trimming pared 2 bases from V and 5 bases from J, leaving 12 bases between. The CDR3 DNA reads TGTGCCAGCAGCTTAACAGGGTATCGCGAGACCCAGTACTTC. Translation gives CASSLTGYRETQYF.

This chain links TRBV5-1 with TRBJ2-3; weak D call: TRBD2 (6 bases). V was trimmed by 0 bases and J by 8 bases, leaving 13 bases between them. Germline CDR1 and CDR2: SGHRS and YFSETQ. The CDR3 has 14 residues. CDR3 region: CASSLGLEMGTQYF. In DNA, the CDR3 is TGCGCCAGCAGCTTGGGACTAGAAATGGGTACGCAGTATTTT.

This clonotype appeared many times. The J gene is TRBJ2-7, the V gene TRBV6-1; possibly TRBD2 for D (6 bases). The CDR3 loop spans 12 amino acids. Germline V gene data show CDR1 as MNHNS and CDR2 as SASEGT. With 0 bases removed from V and 11 bases from J, the gap between germline ends came to 11 bases. The DNA of the CDR3 is TGTGCCAGCAGTGAAGCGTGGGGGGAGGAGTACTTC. Its protein is CASSEAWGEEYF.

The chain is built from TRBV19 and TRBJ1-3; D unclear. The germline CDR1 and CDR2 sequences are LNHDA and SQIVND (reference sequence). V lost 5 bases and J 0 bases, leaving 14 bases between the germline ends. CDR3 length: 16 residues. The CDR3 region has the DNA TGTGCCAGTAGTGCATACCGGGCAAACTCTGGAAACACCATATATTTT. Its protein is CASSAYRANSGNTIYF.

As for this clonotype: A much more abundant neighbour one base away suggests this may be a read error. V is TRBV6-2 or TRBV6-3 and J is TRBJ2-6; 7 bases are shared with TRBD1. This CDR3 comprises 17 residues. CDR1 is MNHEY and CDR2 is SVGEGT in the germline V gene. The CDR3 loop is CASNYSRGRSGANVLTF. Here the CDR3 DNA reads TGTGCCAGCAATTACTCCAGGGGGAGATCTGGGGCCAACGTCCTGACTTTC.

This clonotype was recorded at least ten times. The chain combines TRBV25-1 with TRBJ2-5; D unclear. Germline V lookup: CDR1 MGHDK, CDR2 SYGVNS. Trimming shortened V by 2 bases and J by 2 bases, and 9 bases separated the two germline ends. The CDR3 extends over 14 amino acids. In DNA form, the CDR3 reads TGTGCCAGCAGTGAAGCTGACACTCAAGAGACCCAGTACTTC. It yields the protein CASSEADTQETQYF.

As concerns this clonotype: This clone may be a read error of a much larger clone one base away. This rearrangement joins TRBV2 to TRBJ1-4; TRBD1 aligns across 7 bases. CDR3 length: 14 residues. Germline CDR1 and CDR2: SNHLY and FYNNEI. The chain's CDR3 is CASSGQGNNGKLFF. The CDR3 region has the DNA TGTGCCAGCAGTGGACAGGGAAATAATGGAAAACTGTTTTTT.

This clonotype was found a few times. The chain couples TRBV20-1 to TRBJ1-1; no definite D call. CDR1 is DFQATT, CDR2 SNEGSKA, per germline (reference sequence). With 6 bases removed from V and 6 bases from J, the gap between germline ends came to 11 bases. This CDR3 comprises 11 residues. In nucleotides, the CDR3 is TGCAGTGCAAGACTGGAAGCTGAAGCTTTCTTT. Its protein is CSARLEAEAFF.

In this sample, this clonotype turned up many times. V and J are TRBV10-3 and TRBJ1-2; 7 nucleotides agree with TRBD1. The germline gives CDR1 ENHRY, CDR2 SYGVKD. The J segment lost 8 bases and the V segment lost 4 bases, leaving 16 bases of the junction unmatched. This CDR3 is built from 16 residues. The CDR3 DNA follows: TGTGCCATCAGTGGGACTGGGACAGTCTACCTATCAGGCTACACCTTC. Its translation is CAISGTGTVYLSGYTF.

This clonotype was seen a few times. The chain has TRBV5-1 and TRBJ2-1; 8 bases align to TRBD2. Germline V gene lookup returns CDR1 SGHRS and CDR2 YFSETQ. This CDR3 has 16 residues. The junction had 2 bases not matched to a gene; V was cut back by 0 bases and J by 0 bases. The CDR3 nucleotides read TGCGCCAGCAGCTTGGGGAGCGGGAGCTCCTACAATGAGCAGTTCTTC. It specifies CASSLGSGSSYNEQFF.

The chain links TRBV5-1 to TRBJ2-2; the match to TRBD1 covers 11 bases. Germline CDR1 is SGHRS and CDR2 is YFSETQ. The CDR3 covers 17 residues. V trimming: 3 bases; J trimming: 1 base; junction bases outside the gene matches: 5. For the CDR3, the DNA is TGCGCCAGCAGCTACGGGACAGGGGGATTGAACACCGGGGAGCTGTTTTTT. Encoded protein: CASSYGTGGLNTGELFF. The full variable domain, its missing parts supplied by reference TRBV5-1 and TRBJ2-2, is KAGVTQTPRYLIKTRGQQVTLSCSPISGHRSVSWYQQTPGQGLQFLFEYFSETQRNKGNFPGRFSGRQFSNSRSEMNVSTLELGDSALYLCASSYGTGGLNTGELFFGEGSRLTVL.

The gene calls are TRBV7-2 and TRBJ2-5; D is possibly TRBD1 or TRBD2 (5 bases each). V lost 1 base and J lost 4, with 10 bases in between. Looked up from germline, CDR1 is SGHTA and CDR2 is FQGNSA. The CDR3 sequence is 14 residues long. CDR3 sequence reads: CASSLVPGPETQYF. DNA of the CDR3: TGTGCCAGCAGCTTAGTTCCGGGACCAGAGACCCAGTACTTC.

The rearrangement links TRBV9 to TRBJ2-2, with 9 positions matching TRBD1. The CDR3 extends over 16 amino acids. V trimming: 4 bases; J trimming: 1 base; junction bases outside the gene matches: 5. Germline CDR1 reads SGDLS; CDR2 reads YYNGEE. Here the CDR3 DNA reads TGTGCCAGCAGCTATCAGACAGGGGGGAACACCGGGGAGCTGTTTTTT. This encodes CASSYQTGGNTGELFF.